This paragraph reports one T cell receptor (beta chain). Its antigen is unidentified. This sample stems from a study of cytomegalovirus exposure and HLA in healthy donors. Findings of the study overall: By HLA locus, TCR association rates varied in a later analysis, with DRB1 showing the most and HLA-C the fewest. CMV serostatus was the only recorded immune exposure for donors. Common viral pathogens (according to a later analysis) appeared linked to several of the most significant clusters.

Trimming took off 2 bases at V and 1 base at J, with 17 bases between the two ends. The CDR3 length is 17 residues. A multiplex PCR was run with 60 Vbeta primers and 13 Jbeta primers. TCRdb keeps only in-frame clones here, not all; method: immunoSEQ multiplex PCR. Among about 120,000 clones, under 80% were seen once, and the ten largest hold 4%. This sequence joins TRBV23-1 and TRBJ2-5, with D tentatively TRBD1 (6 bases). TRBV23-1 is sorted into the ORF group, with uncertain function. This receptor was obtained from a man aged 40-49 years in good health and CMV-seropositive. Sequencing was done on a sample of PBMCs. The CDR3 region is CASSQRALRDTQETQYF. The CDR3 DNA sequence: TGCGCCAGCAGTCAACGAGCCCTCCGGGACACCCAAGAGACCCAGTACTTC.